These 15 T cell receptor beta chains originate from one sample sequenced in a study of T cell repertoires in cytomegalovirus infection. TCRdb analysed the reads with MiXCR anew, one entry per CDR3 protein. The sample lists over 250,000 distinct CDR3 sequences, roughly 23% occurring once. The sequencing input was PBMCs. The receptor set was obtained from a human donor in good health (CMV status not recorded). Some clones in this sample may be carry-over from other donors' samples.

This chain links TRBV28 with TRBJ1-6, with D hard to call. There are 12 residues in the CDR3. The V gene lost 3 bases and the J gene lost 12 bases, with 9 bases spanning the gap. The V gene's germline CDR1 is MDHEN and CDR2 SYDVKM. This chain's CDR3 is CASSLKDGPLHF. The DNA of the CDR3 is TGTGCCAGCAGTTTGAAGGACGGACCCCTCCACTTT.

The chain uses TRBV29-1 and TRBJ1-5; no definite D call. The V end was cut by 4 bases, the J end by 4 bases, with 14 bases between. The CDR3 extends over 14 amino acids. The germline V gene encodes CDR1 SQVTM and CDR2 ANQGSEA. The CDR3 loop reads CSVAPGGMNQPQHF. CDR3 sequence (DNA): TGCAGCGTTGCCCCGGGCGGCATGAATCAGCCCCAGCATTTT.

This clonotype was counted ten times or more. The chain couples TRBV12-3 or TRBV12-4 to TRBJ1-5, with D unclear. V lost 6 bases and J 0 bases, leaving 12 bases between the germline ends. CDR3 length equals 15 residues. CDR3 bases: TGTGCCAGCAGAATTCGGACTCCTAGCAATCAGCCCCAGCATTTT. Residues: CASRIRTPSNQPQHF.

The J gene is TRBJ2-7, the V gene TRBV28; no definite D call. This CDR3 has 12 amino acids. Germline CDR1 reads MDHEN; CDR2 reads SYDVKM. Between the trimmed V and J ends, which lost 4 bases and 6 bases, there was a span of 10 bases. CDR3 sequence: CASSSPWGEQYF. The DNA for the CDR3 is TGTGCCAGCAGTTCCCCTTGGGGCGAGCAGTACTTC.

This clonotype was seen repeatedly, ten times or more. The chain recombines TRBV7-2 with TRBJ2-1, with D unclear. The CDR3 extends over 18 amino acids. The germline V and J ends were trimmed by 2 bases and 4 bases, with 21 bases remaining between them. CDR1 is SGHTA, CDR2 FQGNSA, per germline. For the CDR3, the DNA is TGTGCCAGCAGCTTAACGGCCATCCTTACGATTGTGTACAATGAGCAGTTCTTC. It is translated as CASSLTAILTIVYNEQFF.

On this clonotype itself: This may be a read error: a much more frequent sequence differs by one nucleotide. This chain links TRBV7-9 with TRBJ2-3; D not certain. CDR3 size: 11 residues. Germline-derived CDR1 and CDR2 are SEHNR and FQNEAQ (reference sequence). The CDR3 bases are TGTGCCATCAGCCCGCAAGATACGCAGTATTTT. It specifies CAISPQDTQYF. Looking up the rest from reference TRBV7-9 and TRBJ2-3 gives the full variable domain: DTGVSQNPRHKITKRGQNVTFRCDPISEHNRLYWYRQTLGQGPEFLTYFQNEAQLEKSRLLSDRFSAERPKGSFSTLEIQRTEQGDSAMYLCAISPQDTQYFGPGTRLTVL.

This clonotype was observed a handful of times. The chain has TRBV5-1 and TRBJ2-2; unclear D gene. The CDR3 runs to 12 residues. V gave up 6 bases and J gave up 0 bases, with 3 bases separating them. The germline V gene has CDR1 SGHRS and CDR2 YFSETQ. CDR3 protein: CASTANTGELFF. In nucleotides, the CDR3 is TGCGCCAGCACAGCGAACACCGGGGAGCTGTTTTTT.

This clonotype occurred many times. The chain has TRBV7-2 and TRBJ1-3; 7 bases are a match to TRBD1. Germline CDR1 reads SGHTA; CDR2 reads FQGNSA. The trim removed 5 bases at V and 1 base at J, leaving 8 bases unmatched. The CDR3 contains 16 residues. The CDR3 DNA reads as TGTGCCAGCAGCGGGCAGGGGGTCTTATCTGGAAACACCATATATTTT. The encoded protein is CASSGQGVLSGNTIYF.

J is TRBJ1-1 and V is TRBV19, with a possible D match to TRBD1 (5 bases). Trimming pared 3 bases from V and 2 bases from J, leaving 10 bases between. This CDR3 comprises 14 residues. The germline gives CDR1 LNHDA, CDR2 SQIVND (reference sequence). The CDR3 is CASSIGHRNTEAFF. The CDR3 coding sequence is TGTGCCAGTAGTATTGGACACCGAAACACTGAAGCTTTCTTT.

This clonotype was counted many times. The chain recombines TRBV7-2 with TRBJ2-3; D gene uncertain. Germline CDR1 is SGHTA and CDR2 is FQGNSA. V was trimmed by 3 bases and J by 0 bases, leaving 13 bases between them. CDR3 length: 16 residues. For the CDR3, the DNA is TGTGCCAGCAGCTTCCCCGTGGCGGTGAGCACAGATACGCAGTATTTT. This codes for CASSFPVAVSTDTQYF. The variable domain in full, with the rest retrieved from reference TRBV7-2 and TRBJ2-3, is GAGVSQSPSNKVTEKGKDVELRCDPISGHTALYWYRQSLGQGLEFLIYFQGNSAPDKSGLPSDRFSAERTGGSVSTLTIQRTQQEDSAVYLCASSFPVAVSTDTQYFGPGTRLTVL.

This clonotype was recorded many times. This chain links TRBV7-6 with TRBJ2-3; D is perhaps TRBD1 or TRBD2 (5 bases each). There are 16 residues in the CDR3. The V end lost 0 bases, the J end lost 2 bases, and 12 bases lay between the germline ends. Germline V gives CDR1 SGHVS, CDR2 FNYEAQ. This CDR3 is CASSLAFRDATDTQYF. CDR3 in DNA: TGTGCCAGCAGCTTAGCCTTCCGGGACGCCACAGATACGCAGTATTTT.

The chain joins TRBV20-1 to TRBJ1-6, with TRBD1 identical over 7 bases. With 0 bases clipped from V and 7 bases from J, the junction kept 12 bases outside the gene matches. Germline CDR1 reads DFQATT; CDR2 reads SNEGSKA (reference sequence). The CDR3 spans 17 residues. The CDR3 DNA reads TGCAGTGCTAGAGATGGGACAGTTCTAGAAACAAATTCACCCCTCCACTTT. It translates to CSARDGTVLETNSPLHF.

This sequence joins TRBV9 and TRBJ2-7; unclear D gene. This CDR3 comprises 14 residues. Trimming shortened V by 0 bases and J by 8 bases, and 15 bases separated the two germline ends. CDR1 and CDR2 from the germline V gene are SGDLS and YYNGEE. CDR3 bases: TGTGCCAGCAGCGTAGCTTCGGGCAGTAGCCAGCAGTACTTC. Translating gives CASSVASGSSQQYF.

This sequence joins TRBV5-5 and TRBJ2-5; weak D call: TRBD1 (7 bases). The V end was cut by 4 bases, the J end by 1 base, with 11 bases between. This CDR3 is built from 14 residues. CDR1 is SGHKS, CDR2 YYEKEE, per germline (reference sequence). CDR3: CASSLRDSQETQYF. In DNA form, the CDR3 reads TGTGCCAGCAGCCTGCGGGACAGCCAAGAGACCCAGTACTTC.

This chain uses TRBV29-1 with TRBJ2-1, with D hard to call. Germline lookup yields CDR1 SQVTM and CDR2 ANQGSEA. V was trimmed by 3 bases and J by 4 bases, leaving 4 bases between them. The CDR3 is made up of 11 amino acids. CDR3 sequence reads: CSVDPYNEQFF. CDR3 nucleotide sequence: TGCAGCGTTGATCCTTACAATGAGCAGTTCTTC.